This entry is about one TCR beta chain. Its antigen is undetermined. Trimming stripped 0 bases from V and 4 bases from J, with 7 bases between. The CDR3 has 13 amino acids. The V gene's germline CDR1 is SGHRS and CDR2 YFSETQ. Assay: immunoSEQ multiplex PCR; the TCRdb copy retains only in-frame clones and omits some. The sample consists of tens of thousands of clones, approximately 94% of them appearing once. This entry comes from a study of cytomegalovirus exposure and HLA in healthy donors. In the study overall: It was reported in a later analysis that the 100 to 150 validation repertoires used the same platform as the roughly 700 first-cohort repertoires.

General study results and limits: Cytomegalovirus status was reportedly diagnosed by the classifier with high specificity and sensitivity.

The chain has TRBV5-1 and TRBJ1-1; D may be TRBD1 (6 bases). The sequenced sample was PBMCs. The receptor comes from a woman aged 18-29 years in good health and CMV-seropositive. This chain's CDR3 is CASSLEGGTEAFF. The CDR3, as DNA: TGCGCCAGCAGCTTGGAAGGGGGCACTGAAGCTTTCTTT.